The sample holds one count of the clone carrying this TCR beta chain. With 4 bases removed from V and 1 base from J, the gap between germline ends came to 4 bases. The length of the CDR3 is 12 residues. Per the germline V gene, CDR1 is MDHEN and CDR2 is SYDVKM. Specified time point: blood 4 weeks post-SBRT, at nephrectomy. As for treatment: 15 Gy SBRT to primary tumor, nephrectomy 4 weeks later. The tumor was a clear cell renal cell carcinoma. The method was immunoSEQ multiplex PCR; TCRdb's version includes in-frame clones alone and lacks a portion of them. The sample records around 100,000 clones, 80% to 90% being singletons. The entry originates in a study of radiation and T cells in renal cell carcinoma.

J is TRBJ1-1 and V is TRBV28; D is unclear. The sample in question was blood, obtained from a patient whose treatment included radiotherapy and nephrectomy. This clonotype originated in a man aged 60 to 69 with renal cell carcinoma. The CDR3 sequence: CASSSGNTEAFF. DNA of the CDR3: TGTGCCAGCAGTTCTGGGAACACTGAAGCTTTCTTT. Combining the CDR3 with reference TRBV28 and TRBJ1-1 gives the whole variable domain DVKVTQSSRYLVKRTGEKVFLECVQDMDHENMFWYRQDPGLGLRLIYFSYDVKMKEKGDIPEGYSVSREKKERFSLILESASTNQTSMYLCASSSGNTEAFFGQGTRLTVV.